This T cell receptor beta chain was sequenced during a study of a mutant IDH1 vaccine in newly diagnosed glioma. Overall study context: Eight vaccinations went to patients in weeks 1, 3, 5, 7, 11, 15, 19, 23. Treated patients, averaging 40.4 years, were 62.5% male and about 40% female. Patients got radiotherapy, temozolomide, or both beforehand, and most got both.

V lost 2 bases and J lost 2, with 13 bases in between. Looked up from germline, CDR1 is MNHNY and CDR2 is SVGAGI (reference sequence). This CDR3 comprises 15 residues. Sequencing used immunoSEQ multiplex PCR; TCRdb keeps in-frame clones, though not all of them. The sample has around 31,000 clones, around 87% seen once; the top ten hold roughly 20%. On this clone: Its antigen is undetermined.

Stated time point: week 11, during vaccination. Topical imiquimod was applied with each vaccine dose, which held 300 ug of mutant IDH1 20-mer peptide. The rearrangement links TRBV6-6 to TRBJ2-7; D is uncertain. Material: PBMCs, obtained from a glioma patient whose treatment included an IDH1 peptide vaccine. The clonotype was recovered from a man aged 18 to 35 with glioma. This CDR3 reads CASSYPLAVTYEQYF. The CDR3 DNA sequence: TGTGCCAGCAGTTACCCCCTGGCAGTCACCTACGAGCAGTACTTC.